These 19 T cell receptor beta chains were sequenced from one sample in a study of T cell clonality in common variable immunodeficiency. Whole-study findings and limits: Fewer deletions and N-nucleotide insertions were reportedly seen in common variable immunodeficiency TCR beta sequences.

Here immunoSEQ multiplex PCR was the method, and the copy in TCRdb shows in-frame clones only, minus some. The sample contains about 34,000 clones, none occurring once; more than 25% lies in the top ten. No cognate antigen is known for these TCRs. Sample: peripheral blood mononuclear cells. All receptors derive from a human donor with common variable immunodeficiency.

This clone was recorded a few times. The sequenced fragment ends 3 residues before the CDR3 boundary, so the rest is inferred from the germline J gene. The J gene is TRBJ2-5, the V gene TRBV19; 11 bases align to TRBD2. With 2 bases clipped from V and 5 bases from J, the junction kept 7 bases outside the gene matches. The CDR3 is 16 residues long. Germline V CDR1 and CDR2: LNHDA, SQIVND (reference sequence). CDR3 sequence: CASSILAGGIGETQYF. The sequenced CDR3 bases are TGTGCCAGTAGTATACTAGCGGGAGGAATCGGGGAGACC.

For this clone: The read halts 3 residues ahead of the CDR3 end, with the missing end drawn from the germline J gene. The V call is TRBV7-9, the J call TRBJ2-7; D is possibly TRBD2 (6 bases). V lost 1 base and J 3 bases, leaving 13 bases between the germline ends. This CDR3 spans 15 amino acids. Germline V gene data show CDR1 as SEHNR and CDR2 as FQNEAQ (reference sequence). The CDR3 DNA, read in part, is TGTGCCAGCAGCTTAGTCTGGCCGGGGGACTACGAG. Its translation: CASSLVWPGDYE. The complete CDR3 reads CASSLVWPGDYEQYF.

This clone was observed at least ten times. The read terminates 3 residues before the CDR3 end, so the remaining end is supplied by the germline J gene. This chain connects TRBV19 to TRBJ1-5; a weak D match, TRBD1 (5 bases). Germline V CDR1 and CDR2: LNHDA, SQIVND (reference sequence). There are 15 residues in the CDR3. V was cut by 1 base and J by 2 bases, with 9 bases left in between. The CDR3 loop reads CASSIVWGGNQPQHF. CDR3 bases read: TGTGCCAGTAGTATAGTATGGGGGGGCAATCAGCCC.

This clone came up many times. Read coverage stops 3 residues before the CDR3 terminus; the germline J gene supplies the remainder. The chain carries TRBV5-6 and TRBJ1-4; 7 bases line up with TRBD1. CDR3 size: 13 residues. Germline CDR1 and CDR2: SGHDT and YYEEEE. The ends lost 7 bases at V and 4 bases at J; junction bases unmatched: 4. Incomplete CDR3 DNA: TGTGCCAGCCGGGGACAGATTAATGAAAAA. Translating gives CASRGQINEK. The CDR3 reads in full as CASRGQINEKLFF.

This clone was seen at least ten times. The DNA ends 3 residues before the CDR3 does, and the rest of the CDR3 is filled in from the germline J gene. The rearrangement joins TRBV6-2 or TRBV6-3 to TRBJ2-4; 9 nucleotides align to TRBD1. Germline CDR1 is MNHEY and CDR2 is SVGEGT. This CDR3 has 12 residues. The CDR3 DNA, read in part, is TGTGCCAGCAGTAGGGACAGGGCGATT. It translates to CASSRDRAI. The whole CDR3 is CASSRDRAIQYF.

Concerning this clone: The CDR3 extends 3 residues past the end of the read, so its final part is completed from the germline J gene. The chain carries TRBV19 and TRBJ1-2, with 8 nucleotides matching TRBD1. The trim removed 2 bases at V and 3 bases at J, leaving 17 bases unmatched. The CDR3 has 19 residues. Per germline, CDR1 LNHDA and CDR2 SQIVND (reference sequence). The CDR3 loop is CASSIPGQGSILQDYGYTF. CDR3 DNA, as far as it was read: TGTGCCAGTAGTATACCCGGACAGGGATCGATATTGCAAGACTATGGC.

About this clone itself: Mismatch with germline at one junction end may stem from a read error. The read comes to an end 3 residues before the CDR3 does, leaving the germline J gene to fill in the end. V gene TRBV7-9 combines with J gene TRBJ2-7; D is uncertain. Germline CDR1 and CDR2: SEHNR and FQNEAQ (reference sequence). CDR3 size: 12 residues. Incomplete CDR3 DNA: TGTTCCAGCAGCCCCAGGACCTACGAG. Protein sequence: CSSSPRTYE. The complete CDR3 reads CSSSPRTYEQYF.

Within the sample, this clone is medium-sized. The read terminates 3 residues before the CDR3 end, so the remaining end is supplied by the germline J gene. The rearrangement links TRBV5-1 to TRBJ1-2; D gene uncertain. V was pared by 0 bases and J by 6 bases, with 15 bases between. The CDR3 loop spans 15 amino acids. Germline values: CDR1 SGHRS, CDR2 YFSETQ. This chain's CDR3 is CASSLGIQDKDGYTF. The CDR3 bases that were read are TGCGCCAGCAGCTTGGGTATCCAGGATAAGGATGGC.

This clone was found a few times. The CDR3 is cut off 3 residues early in the read; its end comes from the germline J gene. V usage is TRBV19 and J usage is TRBJ2-7; perhaps TRBD2 as D (6 bases). Germline V lookup: CDR1 LNHDA, CDR2 SQIVND (reference sequence). CDR3 size: 14 residues. Trimming pared 5 bases from V and 0 bases from J, leaving 11 bases between. The CDR3 reads CASSPRRGSYEQYF. The part of the CDR3 DNA that was read is TGTGCCAGTAGTCCCCGGAGGGGCTCCTACGAG.

This clone occurred many times. The read finishes 3 residues shy of the CDR3 end, and the germline J gene is used to complete it. This chain joins TRBV30 and TRBJ2-3; 7 bases align to TRBD2. Germline CDR1 and CDR2: GTSNPN and SVGIG (reference sequence). With 1 base clipped from V and 3 bases from J, the junction kept 7 bases outside the gene matches. CDR3 size: 15 residues. The CDR3 sequence is CAWSDEREGTDTQYF. Partial CDR3 DNA: TGTGCCTGGAGTGACGAGCGGGAAGGAACAGATACG.

A few counts support this clone. The missing CDR3 end, 3 residues past where the read stops, is filled in from the germline J gene. V and J are TRBV7-2 and TRBJ2-1; 12 nucleotides agree with TRBD2. Germline loops: CDR1 SGHTA, CDR2 FQGNSA. V shed 4 bases, J shed 7 bases, and the junction held 5 bases outside the gene matches. This CDR3 region has 15 residues. Partial CDR3 DNA: TGTGCCAGCAGCTGGCAGGGGACTAGCGGGAATGAG. It codes for CASSWQGTSGNE. From start to end, the CDR3 is CASSWQGTSGNEQFF.

This clone was found many times. The CDR3 extends 3 residues past the end of the read, so its final part is completed from the germline J gene. The J gene is TRBJ2-1, the V gene TRBV7-2, with 13 bases that match TRBD2. Looked up from germline, CDR1 is SGHTA and CDR2 is FQGNSA. The trim removed 4 bases at V and 8 bases at J, leaving 2 bases unmatched. CDR3 length: 14 residues. The CDR3 here is CASSSGTSGDEQFF. The CDR3 bases that were read are TGTGCCAGCAGCTCCGGGACTAGCGGGGATGAG.

This clone was detected ten times or more. The CDR3 reads CAWDSFYEQYF. The part of the CDR3 DNA that was read is TGTGCCTGGGACAGCTTCTACGAG. The V call is TRBV30, the J call TRBJ2-7, with a tentative D call TRBD1 (5 bases). Read sequence stops 3 residues before the CDR3 end, and the germline J gene provides the missing end. The CDR3 totals 11 residues. V lost 5 bases and J 3 bases, leaving 8 bases between the germline ends. CDR1 is GTSNPN, CDR2 SVGIG, per germline (reference sequence).

As regards this clone: Read coverage stops 3 residues before the CDR3 terminus; the germline J gene supplies the remainder. This chain connects TRBV7-8 to TRBJ1-2; D gene unclear. V dropped 3 bases and J dropped 4 bases, with 12 bases sitting between them. The CDR3 spans 14 residues. Per the germline V gene, CDR1 is SGHVS and CDR2 is FQNEAQ. Incomplete CDR3 DNA: TGTGCCAGCAGCTTCAAAATAGGGTTCTATGGC. Translating gives CASSFKIGFYG. The CDR3 as a whole reads CASSFKIGFYGYTF. Full variable domain (outside the CDR3, taken from reference TRBV7-8 and TRBJ1-2): GAGVSQSPRYKVAKRGQDVALRCDPISGHVSLFWYQQALGQGPEFLTYFQNEAQLDKSGLPSDRFFAERPEGSVSTLKIQRTQQEDSAVYLCASSFKIGFYGYTFGSGTRLTVV.

This clone came up many times. The read stops 3 residues short of the end of the CDR3; the missing end is completed from the germline J gene. This rearrangement joins TRBV2 to TRBJ2-3; tentatively, D is TRBD2 (5 bases). This CDR3 spans 13 amino acids. The V and J ends lost 8 bases and 0 bases respectively, with 9 bases between them. CDR1 is SNHLY, CDR2 FYNNEI, per germline. The CDR3 loop reads CASVGVSTDTQYF. The CDR3 bases that were read are TGTGCCAGCGTCGGGGTCAGCACAGATACG.

On this clone itself: It may be a read error: a sequence one base away is much more abundant. Read sequence stops 3 residues before the CDR3 end, and the germline J gene provides the missing end. The gene calls are TRBV7-8 and TRBJ2-1; 10 positions agree with TRBD2. CDR3 length equals 17 residues. After removal of 1 base from V and 6 bases from J, the junction contained 9 bases not matched to a gene. CDR1 and CDR2 (germline): SGHVS, FQNEAQ. The covered CDR3 bases are TGTGCCAGCAGCTTAGGGTCGCCTAGCGGGAGACGCAATGAG. This encodes CASSLGSPSGRRNE. The complete CDR3 sequence is CASSLGSPSGRRNEQFF.

This clone was seen repeatedly, ten times or more. At one of its ends the junction is not consistent with the germline gene, which may arise from a read error. The CDR3 is cut off 3 residues early in the read; its end comes from the germline J gene. This sequence joins TRBV4-2 and TRBJ1-4; 10 positions agree with TRBD1. CDR1 is LGHNA, CDR2 YNFKEQ, per germline. This CDR3 is built from 17 residues. CDR3 sequence reads: CASSQDRTGTGAEKLFF. The covered CDR3 bases are TGCGCCAGCAGCCAAGATCGAACCGGGACAGGGGCTGAAAAA.

This clone was recorded at least ten times. The sequenced fragment ends 3 residues before the CDR3 boundary, so the rest is inferred from the germline J gene. The V call is TRBV11-2, the J call TRBJ2-3; TRBD2 matches 7 bases. Trimming at V came to 3 bases and at J to 5 bases, leaving 8 bases not matched to a gene. The CDR3 loop spans 15 amino acids. The germline V gene encodes CDR1 SGHAT and CDR2 FQNNGV. CDR3 region: CASSFSAGGGDTQYF. The CDR3 DNA, read in part, is TGTGCCAGCAGCTTCTCAGCGGGCGGGGGAGATACG.

Only a few counts were recorded for this clone. The CDR3 end is not reached by the read, which stops 3 residues before it; the germline J gene fills it in. The chain couples TRBV18 to TRBJ2-3; 9 bases align to TRBD2. Germline CDR1 reads KGHSH; CDR2 reads LQKENI. V trimming: 3 bases; J trimming: 1 base; junction bases outside the gene matches: 8. The CDR3 totals 17 residues. The CDR3 spells CASSPPLAGAGTDTQYF. CDR3 DNA (partial): TGTGCCAGCTCACCTCCTTTAGCGGGGGCGGGCACAGATACG.